This TCR beta chain was recovered during a study of T cells in pancreatic ductal adenocarcinoma. Only in-frame clones appear in the TCRdb table, and some are missing; sequencing was by immunoSEQ multiplex PCR. This repertoire shows about 100,000 clones, 90% to 95% found once; its top ten account for roughly 3%. No neoadjuvant therapy was given to the selected pancreatic ductal adenocarcinoma patients before their surgery. Points on this clone: Its antigen is not identified.

Study-wide findings and caveats: This surgical cohort overrepresents the minority presenting with early-stage disease.

The CDR3 totals 17 residues. The V end was cut by 0 bases, the J end by 0 bases, with 13 bases between. Germline CDR1 and CDR2: SGDLS and YYNGEE. The V call is TRBV9, the J call TRBJ1-3; D is undetermined. This TCR was recovered from a human donor with pancreatic ductal adenocarcinoma. Sequencing used PBMCs. The chain's CDR3 is CASSVANTWSSGNTIYF. CDR3 sequence (DNA): TGTGCCAGCAGCGTAGCTAACACGTGGAGCTCTGGAAACACCATATATTTT.